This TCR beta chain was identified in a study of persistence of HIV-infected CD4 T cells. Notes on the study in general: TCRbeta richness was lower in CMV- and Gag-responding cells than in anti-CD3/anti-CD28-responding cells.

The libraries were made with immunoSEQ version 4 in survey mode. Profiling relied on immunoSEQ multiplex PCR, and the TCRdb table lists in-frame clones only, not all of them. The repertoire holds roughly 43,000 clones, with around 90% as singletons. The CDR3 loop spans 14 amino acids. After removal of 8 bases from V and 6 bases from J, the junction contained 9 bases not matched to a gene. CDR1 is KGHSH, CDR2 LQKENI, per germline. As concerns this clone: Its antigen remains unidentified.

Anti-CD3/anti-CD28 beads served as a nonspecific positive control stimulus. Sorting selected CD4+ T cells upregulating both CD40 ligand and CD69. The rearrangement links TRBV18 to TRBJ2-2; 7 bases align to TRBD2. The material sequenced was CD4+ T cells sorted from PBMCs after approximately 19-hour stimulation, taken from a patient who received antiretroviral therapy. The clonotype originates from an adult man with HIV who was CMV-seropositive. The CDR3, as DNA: TGTGCCAGCCGCCTAGGGAGGGACGCCGGGGAGCTGTTTTTT. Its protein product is CASRLGRDAGELFF.